One and the same sample provided the 5 T cell receptor beta chains below, sequenced in a study of shared clonotypes between healthy human individuals (dated by TCRdb to 2018 to 2020). The method behind the library was the immunoSEQ multiplex PCR assay. TCRdb re-hosts the immuneACCESS table, in-frame sequences only. Its copies lack some clones; in the studies checked, an unresolved V gene accounts for under half of them, and the cause for the rest is not known. Here the sample has roughly 2.5 million clones; more than 80% occur a single time. The ten biggest clones cover around 0.14% of the sample. The sample comprised naive CD4+ T cells sorted from blood. In the paper's terms, the cell subset or site label means: CD45RA+ positively selected. These receptor sequences come from a man aged 18 to 30 in good health.

The rearrangement links TRBV10-3 to TRBJ1-5; maybe TRBD1 (5 bases). Trimming cost V 5 bases and J 6 bases, with 11 bases left between them. CDR3 length equals 13 residues. Germline CDR1 and CDR2: ENHRY and SYGVKD. The CDR3 DNA is TGTGCCATCAGTTCAGGGTGGGGTCAGCCCCAGCATTTT. Its protein is CAISSGWGQPQHF.

J is TRBJ1-6 and V is TRBV7-2, with TRBD1 as a possible D gene (6 bases). CDR3 length: 16 amino acids. With 4 bases removed from V and 3 bases from J, the gap between germline ends came to 13 bases. The germline CDR1 and CDR2 sequences are SGHTA and FQGNSA. The CDR3 DNA follows: TGTGCCAGCAGCTGGACCACAGGGAACTATAATTCACCCCTCCACTTT. Translated: CASSWTTGNYNSPLHF.

The sample holds a few counts of this clone. The genes are TRBV6-6 and TRBJ1-2; D is uncertain. Germline CDR1 MNHNY, CDR2 SVGAGI (reference sequence). This CDR3 contains 13 residues. V lost 2 bases, J lost 8 bases, and 12 bases lay in between. The CDR3 protein is CASSYSPEVGYTF. CDR3 bases: TGTGCCAGCAGTTACAGTCCCGAGGTGGGCTACACCTTC.

The chain employs TRBV7-9 and TRBJ1-3; D call uncertain. V was clipped by 1 base and J by 9 bases, with 7 bases between them. The CDR3 spans 12 residues. CDR1 SEHNR and CDR2 FQNEAQ come from the germline V gene (reference sequence). The CDR3 bases are TGTGCCAGCAGCTTAGAGGGAGGCACCATATATTTT. It is translated as CASSLEGGTIYF.

V usage is TRBV14 and J usage is TRBJ2-1, with D unclear. The CDR3 loop spans 14 amino acids. Between the trimmed V and J ends, which lost 5 bases and 0 bases, there was a span of 8 bases. Germline CDR1 is SGHDN and CDR2 is FVKESK. In nucleotides, the CDR3 is TGTGCCAGCAGCAGGGTGGGCTCCTACAATGAGCAGTTCTTC. It yields the protein CASSRVGSYNEQFF. The variable domain in full, with the rest retrieved from reference TRBV14 and TRBJ2-1, is EAGVTQFPSHSVIEKGQTVTLRCDPISGHDNLYWYRRVMGKEIKFLLHFVKESKQDESGMPNNRFLAERTGGTYSTLKVQPAELEDSGVYFCASSRVGSYNEQFFGPGTRLTVL.